Listed below are T cell receptor beta chains from one sample, sequenced in a study of control samples from healthy donors and cancer patients. Generated by immunoSEQ multiplex PCR, the TCRdb table keeps only in-frame clones and is missing some. The data contain about 120,000 clones, 75% to 90% of them singletons. Sequences were obtained from PBMCs. The receptors stem from a woman between 50 and 59 years old with colorectal cancer. The CDR3 runs from the conserved cysteine through the conserved F or W. The order of the fields is J gene, V gene, D gene, clone size, CDR3 protein, CDR3 DNA. A D gene is named only where the DNA matches it firmly. Only part of the rows carry a size: once, few, many, or a class if the clone is expanded.

J gene: TRBJ2-1
V gene: TRBV9
D gene: .
clone size: .
CDR3 protein: CASSATYELWNEQFF
CDR3 DNA: TGTGCCAGCAGCGCGACCTACGAACTTTGGAATGAGCAGTTCTTC

J gene: TRBJ2-3
V gene: TRBV19
D gene: TRBD2
clone size: .
CDR3 protein: CASSLLAPPDTQYF
CDR3 DNA: TGTGCCAGTAGCCTACTAGCGCCTCCAGATACGCAGTATTTT

J gene: TRBJ1-3
V gene: TRBV5-4
D gene: TRBD1
clone size: once
CDR3 protein: CASSLQGASGNTIYF
CDR3 DNA: TGTGCCAGCAGCTTACAGGGGGCATCAGGAAACACCATATATTTT

J gene: TRBJ2-5
V gene: TRBV19
D gene: TRBD2
clone size: .
CDR3 protein: CASSIRVVALAGGPETQYF
CDR3 DNA: TGTGCCAGTAGTATTCGAGTGGTGGCTCTAGCGGGAGGGCCGGAGACCCAGTACTTC

J gene: TRBJ2-7
V gene: TRBV5-1
D gene: .
clone size: .
CDR3 protein: CASSLRDGYEQYF
CDR3 DNA: TGCGCCAGCAGCCTACGGGACGGCTACGAGCAGTACTTC

J gene: TRBJ1-1
V gene: TRBV7-9
D gene: .
clone size: .
CDR3 protein: CASRRGTEAFF
CDR3 DNA: TGTGCCAGCAGGCGGGGCACTGAAGCTTTCTTT

J gene: TRBJ2-1
V gene: TRBV6-1
D gene: TRBD2
clone size: .
CDR3 protein: CASSESPGLPPNEQFF
CDR3 DNA: TGTGCCAGCAGTGAATCCCCGGGACTACCGCCGAATGAGCAGTTCTTC

J gene: TRBJ2-2
V gene: TRBV27
D gene: TRBD2
clone size: .
CDR3 protein: CASSFTSVNTGELFF
CDR3 DNA: TGTGCCAGCAGTTTCACTAGCGTGAACACCGGGGAGCTGTTTTTT

J gene: TRBJ2-5
V gene: TRBV11-2
D gene: TRBD2
clone size: once
CDR3 protein: CASSPYWRAAGEAGETQYF
CDR3 DNA: TGTGCCAGCAGCCCCTATTGGAGGGCAGCGGGGGAGGCCGGAGAGACCCAGTACTTC

J gene: TRBJ2-1
V gene: TRBV18
D gene: TRBD2
clone size: .
CDR3 protein: CASSPFASGNNEQFF
CDR3 DNA: TGTGCCAGCTCACCCTTCGCTAGCGGGAACAATGAGCAGTTCTTC

J gene: TRBJ2-7
V gene: TRBV7-9
D gene: .
clone size: .
CDR3 protein: CASSLAWGTFGEQYF
CDR3 DNA: TGTGCCAGCAGCTTGGCGTGGGGAACCTTTGGGGAGCAGTACTTC

J gene: TRBJ2-1
V gene: TRBV2
D gene: .
clone size: .
CDR3 protein: CASSVSRDNEQFF
CDR3 DNA: TGTGCCAGCAGTGTCTCCAGGGACAATGAGCAGTTCTTC

J gene: TRBJ2-7
V gene: TRBV7-8
D gene: .
clone size: .
CDR3 protein: CASSHNSDSFLSYEQYF
CDR3 DNA: TGTGCCAGCAGCCACAATTCGGACAGCTTTTTATCCTACGAGCAGTACTTC

J gene: TRBJ1-1
V gene: TRBV21-1
D gene: .
clone size: .
CDR3 protein: CASSRTTGSQPVRTEAFF
CDR3 DNA: TGTGCCAGCAGCAGGACTACAGGATCACAGCCTGTTCGCACTGAAGCTTTCTTT

J gene: TRBJ2-1
V gene: TRBV27
D gene: .
clone size: .
CDR3 protein: CASREPGRKSSYNEQFF
CDR3 DNA: TGTGCCAGCAGAGAGCCGGGACGAAAGAGCTCCTACAATGAGCAGTTCTTC

J gene: TRBJ1-5
V gene: TRBV6-2/TRBV6-3
D gene: .
clone size: .
CDR3 protein: CASSPHLTARGHF
CDR3 DNA: TGTGCCAGCAGTCCCCACCTGACAGCGCGGGGGCATTTT

J gene: TRBJ2-7
V gene: TRBV12-3/TRBV12-4
D gene: .
clone size: .
CDR3 protein: CASTRTAYEQYF
CDR3 DNA: TGTGCCAGCACTAGGACAGCCTACGAGCAGTACTTC

J gene: TRBJ1-2
V gene: TRBV18
D gene: TRBD1
clone size: .
CDR3 protein: CASSPQRTGESYGYTF
CDR3 DNA: TGTGCCAGCTCACCACAGAGGACAGGGGAGAGCTATGGCTACACCTTC

J gene: TRBJ2-3
V gene: TRBV6-5
D gene: TRBD2
clone size: once
CDR3 protein: CASSYGGLATDTQYF
CDR3 DNA: TGTGCCAGCAGTTACGGCGGACTAGCCACCGATACGCAGTATTTT

J gene: TRBJ2-2
V gene: TRBV2
D gene: .
clone size: .
CDR3 protein: CASSDRTNTGELFF
CDR3 DNA: TGTGCCAGCAGTGACAGGACGAACACCGGGGAGCTGTTTTTT

J gene: TRBJ2-2
V gene: TRBV24-1
D gene: .
clone size: .
CDR3 protein: CATSGRENTGELFF
CDR3 DNA: TGTGCCACCAGCGGCAGGGAAAACACCGGGGAGCTGTTTTTT

J gene: TRBJ2-1
V gene: TRBV12-3/TRBV12-4
D gene: .
clone size: .
CDR3 protein: CASSLAVRSEQFF
CDR3 DNA: TGTGCCAGCAGTTTAGCGGTTAGGTCGGAGCAGTTCTTC